This T cell receptor (beta chain) originates from a study of T cell responses to AZD1222 COVID-19 vaccine. Between the trimmed V and J ends, which lost 3 bases and 6 bases, there was a span of 18 bases. Germline CDR1 reads MGHRA; CDR2 reads YSYEKL. CDR3 length equals 16 residues. Of note for this clone: Its matching antigen is unknown.

Second doses at about 4 or about 12 weeks were pooled. Study-level findings and limits: White British people made up most donors, females outnumbered males, and clonal diversity was possibly underestimated.

The method was immunoSEQ multiplex PCR; TCRdb's version includes in-frame clones alone and lacks a portion of them. The table lists roughly 120,000 clones, 92% of them singletons, with more than 6% in the top ten. The chain links TRBV4-1 to TRBJ2-1, with a weak D call TRBD1 (6 bases). The clonotype originates from an adult who received the AZD1222 COVID-19 vaccine. Specimen: peripheral blood, collected 28 days after the second AZD1222 dose. The CDR3 DNA sequence: TGCGCCAGCAGCCAGGGGGCAGGAACGTATAGCAATGAGCAGTTCTTC. Translating it yields CASSQGAGTYSNEQFF.